This TCR beta chain was captured in a study of technical replicates of blood from a few donors. Germline lookup yields CDR1 MRHNA and CDR2 SNTAGT. There are 15 residues in the CDR3. V was pared by 0 bases and J by 2 bases, with 9 bases between. Here immunoSEQ multiplex PCR was the method, and the copy in TCRdb shows in-frame clones only, minus some. This sample yields 75,000 to 90,000 clones, of which 93% are seen a single time; roughly 0.23% belongs to the top ten. Sequenced input: T cells isolated from PBMCs. The rearrangement joins TRBV6-4 to TRBJ2-3; D call uncertain. The TCR comes from a human donor in good health. CDR3 in amino acids: CASSDSSGTTDTQYF. The CDR3 nucleotides are TGTGCCAGCAGTGACTCATCAGGTACCACAGATACGCAGTATTTT.